Following are 17 T cell receptor beta chains from one sample sequenced in a study of regulatory T cells in long-lasting Graves disease. The time point: persistent/refractory GD, antithyroid drugs over 5 years with positive TRAb. Construction of the TCR library relied on RNA isolated from PBMCs. Through Arm-PCR of CDR3 regions and iRepertoire HTBI primers, TCR beta libraries were built. TCRdb re-analysed the multiplex PCR reads in MiXCR, keeping a single row per CDR3 protein. Found here are 350,000 to 450,000 distinct CDR3 sequences, 20% to 25% of them singletons; the top ten hold 14%. The sample here was peripheral blood mononuclear cells (PBMCs), taken when the disease was refractory, from a patient treated with antithyroid drugs. Source of these receptors: a female donor with Graves disease.

The table lists this clonotype with a few counts. The V gene is TRBV6-1, the J gene TRBJ2-2; D call uncertain. This CDR3 spans 13 amino acids. V was cut by 5 bases and J by 3 bases, with 7 bases left in between. Germline V gives CDR1 MNHNS, CDR2 SASEGT. DNA for the CDR3: TGTGCCAGCAGTCAGGATTACACCGGGGAGCTGTTTTTT. Residues: CASSQDYTGELFF.

This clonotype has a handful of counts. The rearrangement joins TRBV12-3 or TRBV12-4 to TRBJ1-5; no firm D call. The CDR3 runs 14 residues. The V end was cut by 1 base, the J end by 4 bases, with 8 bases between. CDR3 nucleotides: TGTGCCAGCAGTTTAGGAACAGAGAATCAGCCCCAGCATTTT. Protein product: CASSLGTENQPQHF.

The chain combines TRBV5-1 with TRBJ1-4, with 9 bases fitting TRBD1. The V gene's germline CDR1 is SGHRS and CDR2 YFSETQ. This CDR3 comprises 15 residues. Trimming took 3 bases from V and 2 from J; bases not matched to a gene: 2. The CDR3 here is CASSSGQGTNEKLFF. The CDR3 DNA is TGCGCCAGCAGCTCTGGACAGGGGACTAATGAAAAACTGTTTTTT.

This clonotype came up many times. V is TRBV28 and J is TRBJ2-7; 9 bases align to TRBD1. V lost 1 base and J lost 2; bases outside the gene matches: 6. This CDR3 has 16 residues. CDR1 and CDR2 (germline): MDHEN, SYDVKM. CDR3 protein: CASSLSRTGVTYEQYF. CDR3 in DNA: TGTGCCAGCAGTTTATCCCGGACAGGGGTAACCTACGAGCAGTACTTC. Based on the CDR3 plus reference TRBV28 and TRBJ2-7, the full variable domain is DVKVTQSSRYLVKRTGEKVFLECVQDMDHENMFWYRQDPGLGLRLIYFSYDVKMKEKGDIPEGYSVSREKKERFSLILESASTNQTSMYLCASSLSRTGVTYEQYFGPGTRLTVT.

The V and J genes are TRBV5-1 and TRBJ2-5; the D is unclear. Germline CDR1 SGHRS, CDR2 YFSETQ. The V end lost 4 bases, the J end lost 5 bases, and 21 bases lay between the germline ends. The CDR3 is 16 residues long. The CDR3 here is CASSLRRIDPGETQYF. The CDR3 nucleotides are TGCGCCAGCAGCCTCCGACGGATTGACCCCGGGGAGACCCAGTACTTC.

This clonotype was observed a handful of times. V usage is TRBV20-1 and J usage is TRBJ2-7, with 9 bases aligning to TRBD1. V shed 5 bases, J shed 6 bases, and the junction held 14 bases outside the gene matches. The CDR3 has 15 amino acids. Germline V gene sequence: CDR1 DFQATT, CDR2 SNEGSKA (reference sequence). The CDR3 region has the DNA TGCAGTGCTGAGCGCTTTGGACAGGGGAACTCCGAGCAGTACTTC. It is translated as CSAERFGQGNSEQYF.

This chain uses TRBV20-1 with TRBJ1-1; D is possibly TRBD1 (6 bases). CDR3 size: 14 residues. CDR1 and CDR2 from the germline V gene are DFQATT and SNEGSKA (reference sequence). Trimming left V 4 bases short and J 0 bases short, with 12 bases between. The CDR3 loop reads CSATHRALNTEAFF. The CDR3 DNA sequence: TGCAGTGCTACCCACAGGGCACTGAACACTGAAGCTTTCTTT.

The chain combines TRBV27 with TRBJ2-1, with 9 bases matching TRBD2. The CDR3 is 14 residues long. V lost 5 bases and J lost 6; bases outside the gene matches: 5. Germline values: CDR1 MNHEY, CDR2 SMNVEV (reference sequence). The CDR3 is CASSLSTSGNEQFF. The DNA for the CDR3 is TGTGCCAGCAGTCTTTCGACTAGCGGCAATGAGCAGTTCTTC.

This clonotype has only one observation. The chain recombines TRBV18 with TRBJ2-7, with D perhaps assigned TRBD1 or TRBD2 (5 bases each). The CDR3 covers 16 residues. V was trimmed by 5 bases and J by 2 bases, leaving 19 bases between them. In germline, CDR1 is KGHSH, CDR2 LQKENI. In DNA, the CDR3 is TGTGCCAGCTCAAGCAGACAGTCGGGGCAAACCTACGAGCAGTACTTC. Translated: CASSSRQSGQTYEQYF.

This clonotype was counted ten times or more. The chain recombines TRBV12-3 or TRBV12-4 with TRBJ2-7, with 7 bases aligning to TRBD1. With 3 bases clipped from V and 6 bases from J, the junction kept 5 bases outside the gene matches. The CDR3 extends over 13 amino acids. The CDR3 is CASSLADRAEQYF. For the CDR3, the DNA is TGTGCCAGCAGTTTGGCCGACAGGGCCGAGCAGTACTTC.

This clonotype was observed many times. The chain links TRBV11-2 to TRBJ1-1, with TRBD1 identical over 8 bases. This CDR3 is 16 amino acids long. Germline CDR1 is SGHAT and CDR2 is FQNNGV. J was trimmed by 5 bases and V by 3 bases; bases with no gene match: 11. In DNA form, the CDR3 reads TGTGCCAGCAGCTTCTGGACAGGGAGCCCGACGACTGAAGCTTTCTTT. Translating it yields CASSFWTGSPTTEAFF. Together with reference TRBV11-2 and TRBJ1-1, the CDR3 gives the full variable domain: EAGVAQSPRYKIIEKRQSVAFWCNPISGHATLYWYQQILGQGPKLLIQFQNNGVVDDSQLPKDRFSAERLKGVDSTLKIQPAKLEDSAVYLCASSFWTGSPTTEAFFGQGTRLTVV.

The table lists this clonotype with many counts. This sequence joins TRBV24-1 and TRBJ2-2, with 10 bases that match TRBD2. There are 15 residues in the CDR3. Unmatched junction bases numbered 2, after V lost 4 bases and J lost 4 bases. Germline CDR1 and CDR2: KGHDR and SFDVKD. DNA of the CDR3: TGTGCCACCAGTGAAGCGGGAGGGCCCACCGGGGAGCTGTTTTTT. It codes for CATSEAGGPTGELFF.

This clonotype was counted ten times or more. The chain uses TRBV28 and TRBJ2-7; no definite D call. The CDR3 has 13 amino acids. Trimming stripped 2 bases from V and 3 bases from J, with 8 bases between. Germline V gene sequence: CDR1 MDHEN, CDR2 SYDVKM. For the CDR3, the DNA is TGTGCCAGCAGTTTACTTAGGGACTACGAGCAGTACTTC. Translated: CASSLLRDYEQYF.

This clonotype was seen only a few times. V gene TRBV15 combines with J gene TRBJ2-7; 11 bases fit TRBD1. The CDR3 runs 15 residues. Per germline, CDR1 LNHNV and CDR2 YYDKDF (reference sequence). Trimming at V came to 6 bases and at J to 3 bases, leaving 7 bases not matched to a gene. CDR3 DNA sequence: TGTGCCACCAGAAGTGGACAGGGGGCTATCTACGAGCAGTACTTC. It codes for CATRSGQGAIYEQYF.

This clonotype appeared a few times. The V and J genes are TRBV12-3 or TRBV12-4 and TRBJ2-6; 7 nucleotides match TRBD1. The CDR3 loop spans 15 amino acids. The ends lost 3 bases at V and 4 bases at J; junction bases unmatched: 3. CDR3 amino acids: CASSLTGYGANVLTF. CDR3 coding DNA: TGTGCCAGCAGTTTGACAGGGTACGGGGCCAACGTCCTGACTTTC.

This clonotype was counted only a few times. The chain combines TRBV28 with TRBJ2-7; possible D gene TRBD2, 6 bases. The germline CDR1 and CDR2 sequences are MDHEN and SYDVKM. Trimming removed 5 bases at V and 3 bases at J, with 11 bases between. The CDR3 is made up of 13 amino acids. The CDR3 DNA reads as TGTGCCAGCAGTCCTAGCGTACGCTACGAGCAGTACTTC. Encoded protein: CASSPSVRYEQYF.

The count of this clonotype is one. The chain uses TRBV10-2 and TRBJ1-3; maybe TRBD1 (5 bases). Per germline, CDR1 WSHSY and CDR2 SAAADI. The CDR3 is made up of 14 amino acids. Trimming pared 4 bases from V and 0 bases from J, leaving 7 bases between. This CDR3 is CASSVGGSGNTIYF. In DNA, the CDR3 is TGCGCCAGCAGTGTGGGGGGCTCTGGAAACACCATATATTTT.